The 26 T cell receptor beta chains in this list originate from one sample, sequenced in a study of shared clonotypes between healthy human individuals. Terminally differentiated effector memory CD45RA+ cells were left out of the naive CD8 fraction, which was CD45RO-negative and positively selected for CCR7. Sequencing used immunoSEQ multiplex PCR; TCRdb keeps in-frame clones, though not all of them. The sample records approximately 1.9 million clones, 90% to 95% being singletons. Sequenced input: naive CD8+ T cells from PBMCs. Receptor source: a man in his late teens or twenties in good health. Some clones in this sample may be carry-over from other donors' samples.

J is TRBJ2-3 and V is TRBV29-1; D possibly corresponds to TRBD2 (5 bases). In germline, CDR1 is SQVTM, CDR2 ANQGSEA. The germline V and J ends were trimmed by 5 bases and 3 bases, with 6 bases remaining between them. This CDR3 spans 11 amino acids. CDR3: CSVSGTDTQYF. In DNA, the CDR3 is TGCAGCGTTTCGGGGACAGATACGCAGTATTTT.

This rearrangement joins TRBV10-1 to TRBJ1-5; 8 nucleotides line up with TRBD1. This CDR3 spans 16 amino acids. J was trimmed by 1 base and V by 3 bases; bases with no gene match: 5. Germline lookup yields CDR1 WNHNN and CDR2 SYGVQD (reference sequence). The CDR3 DNA follows: TGCGCCAGCAGTGACCGGACAGGGCTCAGCAATCAGCCCCAGCATTTT. It codes for CASSDRTGLSNQPQHF.

The DNA of the CDR3 is TGTGCCAGCAGCTTAGCAACGGCGAGCTCCTACAATGAGCAGTTCTTC. Translation gives CASSLATASSYNEQFF. This chain connects TRBV7-2 to TRBJ2-1; D is undetermined. Germline CDR1 SGHTA, CDR2 FQGNSA. Trimming shortened V by 0 bases and J by 0 bases, and 9 bases separated the two germline ends. CDR3 length equals 16 residues.

V and J are TRBV2 and TRBJ2-1; D call uncertain. This CDR3 is 14 amino acids long. Germline CDR1 SNHLY, CDR2 FYNNEI. Trimming took 10 bases from V and 0 from J, leaving 13 bases between them. The CDR3 sequence is CATRGTSSYNEQFF. Written as DNA, the CDR3 is TGTGCCACCCGAGGTACCAGCTCCTACAATGAGCAGTTCTTC.

This clone was counted a single time. V gene TRBV11-2 combines with J gene TRBJ2-2, with a possible D match to TRBD2 (6 bases). The CDR3 has 17 residues. Trimming removed 5 bases from V and 6 bases from J, with 22 bases in between. From germline, CDR1 is SGHAT and CDR2 FQNNGV. The DNA for the CDR3 is TGTGCCAGCAGCGCCCGGGGAGGAACACCGGGGGCCGGGGAGCTGTTTTTT. Its protein product is CASSARGGTPGAGELFF.

This sequence joins TRBV9 and TRBJ2-1; no reliable D call. CDR1 and CDR2 from the germline V gene are SGDLS and YYNGEE. The V end lost 3 bases, the J end lost 6 bases, and 7 bases lay between the germline ends. CDR3 length: 12 amino acids. This CDR3 reads CASSAYSNEQFF. CDR3 DNA: TGTGCCAGCAGCGCATACAGCAATGAGCAGTTCTTC.

This clone occurred once. The rearrangement links TRBV28 to TRBJ2-4, with D perhaps TRBD2 (5 bases). The V gene lost 3 bases and the J gene lost 1 base, with 10 bases spanning the gap. The CDR3 is made up of 15 amino acids. The germline V gene encodes CDR1 MDHEN and CDR2 SYDVKM. Here the CDR3 DNA reads TGTGCCAGCAGTTTCCGAGGGAGTGCCAAAAACATTCAGTACTTC. Translation: CASSFRGSAKNIQYF. Full variable domain (missing parts from reference TRBV28 and TRBJ2-4): DVKVTQSSRYLVKRTGEKVFLECVQDMDHENMFWYRQDPGLGLRLIYFSYDVKMKEKGDIPEGYSVSREKKERFSLILESASTNQTSMYLCASSFRGSAKNIQYFGAGTRLSVL.

This sequence joins TRBV5-5 and TRBJ1-5; D unclear. Trimming took 0 bases from V and 0 from J, leaving 16 bases between them. Germline values: CDR1 SGHKS, CDR2 YYEKEE (reference sequence). CDR3 size: 18 residues. The CDR3: CASSLEVSGFYSNQPQHF. The DNA for the CDR3 is TGTGCCAGCAGCTTGGAGGTTTCGGGGTTTTATAGCAATCAGCCCCAGCATTTT.

The chain links TRBV19 to TRBJ1-5; maybe TRBD1 (5 bases). The germline CDR1 and CDR2 sequences are LNHDA and SQIVND (reference sequence). This CDR3 has 16 residues. The V end lost 7 bases, the J end lost 2 bases, and 18 bases lay between the germline ends. The CDR3 region has the DNA TGTGCCAGTACCTTCTCGGTAAGGGGAGGCAATCAGCCCCAGCATTTT. It translates to CASTFSVRGGNQPQHF.

The chain has TRBV7-9 and TRBJ2-7, with TRBD2 matching 14 bases. The germline CDR1 and CDR2 sequences are SEHNR and FQNEAQ (reference sequence). The CDR3 extends over 16 amino acids. Germline trimming cut 4 bases from V and 4 bases from J; bases unmatched to any gene: 6. CDR3 in amino acids: CASSSQGTSGSYEQYF. The CDR3 nucleotides are TGTGCCAGCAGCTCCCAGGGGACTAGCGGGAGTTACGAGCAGTACTTC.

The chain uses TRBV28 and TRBJ2-1, with D unclear. Trimming took 1 base from V and 3 from J, leaving 10 bases between them. The CDR3 covers 15 residues. Germline CDR1 reads MDHEN; CDR2 reads SYDVKM. This chain's CDR3 is CASSLLAENYNEQFF. The DNA for the CDR3 is TGTGCCAGCAGTTTATTGGCGGAGAACTACAATGAGCAGTTCTTC.

This clone was counted only a few times. This chain uses TRBV12-5 with TRBJ1-2; a possible D gene is TRBD1 (5 bases). There are 15 residues in the CDR3. Germline lookup yields CDR1 LGHNT and CDR2 FRNRAP. The V end lost 0 bases, the J end lost 8 bases, and 16 bases lay between the germline ends. The CDR3 protein is CASGLVRLSGGGYTF. In DNA, the CDR3 is TGTGCTAGTGGTTTGGTACGTTTATCGGGGGGAGGCTACACCTTC.

The chain couples TRBV13 to TRBJ2-3; a possible D gene is TRBD2 (6 bases). The CDR3 length is 15 residues. Germline CDR1 and CDR2: PRHDT and FYEKMQ (reference sequence). V lost 5 bases, J lost 6 bases, and 18 bases lay in between. The CDR3, as DNA: TGTGCCAGCAGCCAGGGAGGCGCCGGACTGGATACGCAGTATTTT. This encodes CASSQGGAGLDTQYF.

V and J are TRBV7-8 and TRBJ2-5, with TRBD1 identical over 7 bases. This CDR3 contains 15 residues. Germline V lookup: CDR1 SGHVS, CDR2 FQNEAQ. V dropped 5 bases and J dropped 2; count of bases not matched to a gene: 8. The CDR3 DNA sequence: TGTGCCAGCAGCCCTCTACCGGGACAGCAAGAGACCCAGTACTTC. Residues: CASSPLPGQQETQYF.

The chain couples TRBV10-1 to TRBJ2-3; 11 bases are shared with TRBD2. The CDR3 covers 16 residues. V trimming: 2 bases; J trimming: 2 bases; junction bases outside the gene matches: 3. Germline values: CDR1 WNHNN, CDR2 SYGVQD (reference sequence). CDR3 in DNA: TGCGCCAGCAGTGAGGCTAGCGGGGGGCCCACAGATACGCAGTATTTT. Translated, it gives CASSEASGGPTDTQYF.

This rearrangement joins TRBV5-1 to TRBJ1-3; tentatively, D is TRBD1 (6 bases). Germline V lookup: CDR1 SGHRS, CDR2 YFSETQ. V was trimmed by 1 base and J by 3 bases, leaving 11 bases between them. The CDR3 loop spans 15 amino acids. The CDR3 here is CASSLSRGGGNTIYF. CDR3 DNA sequence: TGCGCCAGCAGCTTGAGCAGGGGAGGTGGAAACACCATATATTTT.

The gene calls are TRBV6-5 and TRBJ2-2; 7 nucleotides align to TRBD1. V was clipped by 4 bases and J by 3 bases; unmatched bases: 8. The V gene's germline CDR1 is MNHEY and CDR2 SVGAGI. The CDR3 has 16 residues. The CDR3: CASSFFRDSHTGELFF. CDR3 bases: TGTGCCAGCAGTTTTTTTAGGGACAGCCACACCGGGGAGCTGTTTTTT.

The chain has TRBV11-2 and TRBJ1-1; D is undetermined. V lost 6 bases, J lost 5 bases, and 7 bases lay in between. Germline loops: CDR1 SGHAT, CDR2 FQNNGV. The CDR3 contains 11 residues. CDR3 bases: TGTGCCAGCAGTTCGGGGACTGAAGCTTTCTTT. This encodes CASSSGTEAFF.

The J gene is TRBJ2-3, the V gene TRBV27, with D possibly matching TRBD2 (5 bases). The V end was cut by 0 bases, the J end by 4 bases, with 14 bases between. There are 16 residues in the CDR3. Germline lookup yields CDR1 MNHEY and CDR2 SMNVEV (reference sequence). As DNA, the CDR3 is TGTGCCAGCAGTTTATCGATAAGGGTCGGGGCAGATACGCAGTATTTT. Its protein is CASSLSIRVGADTQYF.

The V call is TRBV4-1, the J call TRBJ2-7, with D possibly matching TRBD1 (5 bases). Trimming took 1 base from V and 4 from J, leaving 17 bases between them. The CDR3 is 16 amino acids. Germline CDR1 MGHRA, CDR2 YSYEKL. This chain's CDR3 is CASSQGMTDTLYEQYF. The CDR3 DNA sequence: TGCGCCAGCAGCCAAGGTATGACAGACACCCTTTACGAGCAGTACTTC.

This clone was counted a single time. The V call is TRBV7-9, the J call TRBJ2-5; D gene ambiguous. CDR1 and CDR2 from the germline V gene are SEHNR and FQNEAQ (reference sequence). The ends were cut back, 2 bases at V and 5 bases at J, with 12 bases in the middle. CDR3 size: 14 residues. This CDR3 is CASSLPATQETQYF. The CDR3 DNA is TGTGCCAGCAGCTTACCAGCCACCCAGGAGACCCAGTACTTC.

V is TRBV6-1 and J is TRBJ2-5, with no clear D. The CDR3 consists of 12 residues. With 1 base removed from V and 6 bases from J, the gap between germline ends came to 6 bases. From germline, CDR1 is MNHNS and CDR2 SASEGT. In DNA, the CDR3 is TGTGCCAGCAGTGAAGGACCCCAGACCCAGTACTTC. The encoded protein is CASSEGPQTQYF.

The chain employs TRBV10-2 and TRBJ2-1; 7 positions match TRBD2. Germline V gives CDR1 WSHSY, CDR2 SAAADI. The CDR3 is 18 residues long. With V trimmed by 3 bases and J by 2 bases, 13 bases remained unmatched. The CDR3 loop reads CASSDPLWREYPYNEQFF. The CDR3, as DNA: TGCGCCAGCAGTGATCCCCTATGGCGGGAGTATCCCTACAATGAGCAGTTCTTC.

The J gene is TRBJ1-5, the V gene TRBV27; 7 bases align to TRBD1. The junction had 5 bases not matched to a gene; V was cut back by 5 bases and J by 1 base. This CDR3 has 15 residues. Looked up from germline, CDR1 is MNHEY and CDR2 is SMNVEV (reference sequence). The CDR3 here is CASSTGTASNQPQHF. In DNA form, the CDR3 reads TGTGCCAGCAGTACCGGGACAGCAAGCAATCAGCCCCAGCATTTT.

This rearrangement joins TRBV7-9 to TRBJ2-2; weak D call: TRBD2 (6 bases). CDR3 size: 15 residues. V lost 5 bases and J 1 base, leaving 11 bases between the germline ends. Per the germline V gene, CDR1 is SEHNR and CDR2 is FQNEAQ (reference sequence). The CDR3 DNA reads TGTGCCAGCAGCGGGAGCGGGTGGAACACCGGGGAGCTGTTTTTT. The encoded protein is CASSGSGWNTGELFF.

The genes are TRBV2 and TRBJ2-1; 11 nucleotides align to TRBD1. Per germline, CDR1 SNHLY and CDR2 FYNNEI. The CDR3 runs 15 residues. The V segment lost 7 bases and the J segment 6 bases; nucleotides outside the gene matches: 8. The CDR3 loop is CASMGGQGAVNEQFF. In DNA, the CDR3 is TGTGCCAGCATGGGAGGACAGGGGGCGGTCAATGAGCAGTTCTTC.